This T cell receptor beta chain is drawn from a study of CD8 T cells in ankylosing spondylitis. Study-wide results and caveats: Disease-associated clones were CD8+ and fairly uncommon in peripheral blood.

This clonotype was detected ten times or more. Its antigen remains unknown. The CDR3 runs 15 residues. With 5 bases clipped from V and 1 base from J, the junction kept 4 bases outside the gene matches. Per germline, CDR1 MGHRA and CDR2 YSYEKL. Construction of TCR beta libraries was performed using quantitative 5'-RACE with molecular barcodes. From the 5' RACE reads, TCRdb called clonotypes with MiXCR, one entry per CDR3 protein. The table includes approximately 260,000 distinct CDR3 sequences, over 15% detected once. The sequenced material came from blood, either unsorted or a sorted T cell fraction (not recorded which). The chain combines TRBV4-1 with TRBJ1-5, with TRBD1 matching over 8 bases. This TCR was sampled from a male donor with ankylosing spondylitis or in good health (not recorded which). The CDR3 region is CASSIDRGSNQPQHF. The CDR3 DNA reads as TGCGCCAGCAGCATCGACAGGGGAAGCAATCAGCCCCAGCATTTT.